The next 5 T cell receptor beta chains were all read from a single sample in a study of identical twins. TCRdb processed the 5' RACE reads anew with MiXCR; each CDR3 protein has one entry. Of some 690,000 distinct CDR3 sequences detected, 21% appear once; the ten largest clones hold approximately 4.5%. These records were also assigned to another study, of T cells expressing NK-cell markers.

Material: PBMCs. Receptors originate from a woman younger than 35 in good health.

This clonotype was observed a handful of times. V is TRBV5-6 and J is TRBJ2-1; 7 bases are shared with TRBD2. CDR3 length equals 14 residues. Germline V lookup: CDR1 SGHDT, CDR2 YYEEEE. V lost 2 bases, J lost 10 bases, and 9 bases stayed unmatched. CDR3 in DNA: TGTGCCAGCAGCTTCGGTCTAGCGGCCAGGGAGCAGTTCTTC. It is translated as CASSFGLAAREQFF.

This clonotype appeared a few times. The chain combines TRBV7-9 with TRBJ1-2, with D unclear. The CDR3 contains 14 residues. Germline loops: CDR1 SEHNR, CDR2 FQNEAQ (reference sequence). Trimming took off 5 bases at V and 3 bases at J, with 13 bases between the two ends. CDR3 sequence reads: CASSTSRSHYGYTF. Written as DNA, the CDR3 is TGTGCCAGCAGCACCAGCAGGAGTCACTATGGCTACACCTTC.

The V gene is TRBV20-1, the J gene TRBJ1-2, with 9 bases that match TRBD1. The ends lost 6 bases at V and 8 bases at J; junction bases unmatched: 7. The germline gives CDR1 DFQATT, CDR2 SNEGSKA (reference sequence). The CDR3 is 12 amino acids. In DNA form, the CDR3 reads TGCAGTGCGGGAGGGACAGGGCAAGGCTACACCTTC. Amino acids: CSAGGTGQGYTF.

This clonotype turned up a few times. The rearrangement joins TRBV7-2 to TRBJ2-3; 8 bases are shared with TRBD1. Germline V gene sequence: CDR1 SGHTA, CDR2 FQGNSA. Germline trimming cut 5 bases from V and 0 bases from J; bases unmatched to any gene: 7. CDR3 length: 16 amino acids. CDR3 DNA sequence: TGTGCCAGCAGCCGGGACAGGAAGTCTAGCACAGATACGCAGTATTTT. Translation: CASSRDRKSSTDTQYF.

This clonotype was counted only a few times. J is TRBJ1-2 and V is TRBV12-3 or TRBV12-4; D is unclear. This CDR3 has 13 residues. V dropped 8 bases and J dropped 3 bases, with 13 bases sitting between them. The CDR3 sequence is CASRQNRDYGYTF. The CDR3 nucleotides read TGTGCCAGCCGTCAAAACCGGGACTATGGCTACACCTTC.